Detailed here is one T cell receptor (beta chain). The antigen remains unidentified. This entry belongs to a study of Ad26.COV2.S vaccination and SARS-CoV-2 variants. Looking at the study overall: COV1001, an Ad26.COV2.S trial, supplied this vaccine-arm donor. Into the muscle, Ad26.COV2.S was dosed once or twice, 56 days apart.

The method was immunoSEQ multiplex PCR; TCRdb's version includes in-frame clones alone and lacks a portion of them. The sample has some 270,000 clones; around 90% are singletons. Regarding treatment: approximately 18 received Ad26.COV2.S at low or high dose, single or two shots; a few received placebo; per-sample allocation not given. Collection of the samples took place on day 63 after the first injection of vaccine or placebo. Whole-study findings and limits: Substantial breadth in spike-specific CD8+ and CD4+ T cell responses was reportedly seen after vaccination. Breadth measured for non-spike TCRs was similar across vaccine and placebo recipients.

This specimen consisted of peripheral blood, obtained in a trial of Ad26.COV2.S vaccine versus placebo. The receptor was isolated from a person between 18 and 60 years old who received the Ad26.COV2.S COVID-19 vaccine or a placebo.

The CDR3 is CASSVTGGTYNEQFF. The CDR3 DNA sequence: TGTGCCAGCAGCGTGACAGGGGGCACCTACAATGAGCAGTTCTTC. The V gene is TRBV7-3, the J gene TRBJ2-1, with 10 positions matching TRBD1. The CDR3 runs to 15 residues. Looked up from germline, CDR1 is SGHTA and CDR2 is FQGTGA. V dropped 5 bases and J dropped 2; count of bases not matched to a gene: 3.